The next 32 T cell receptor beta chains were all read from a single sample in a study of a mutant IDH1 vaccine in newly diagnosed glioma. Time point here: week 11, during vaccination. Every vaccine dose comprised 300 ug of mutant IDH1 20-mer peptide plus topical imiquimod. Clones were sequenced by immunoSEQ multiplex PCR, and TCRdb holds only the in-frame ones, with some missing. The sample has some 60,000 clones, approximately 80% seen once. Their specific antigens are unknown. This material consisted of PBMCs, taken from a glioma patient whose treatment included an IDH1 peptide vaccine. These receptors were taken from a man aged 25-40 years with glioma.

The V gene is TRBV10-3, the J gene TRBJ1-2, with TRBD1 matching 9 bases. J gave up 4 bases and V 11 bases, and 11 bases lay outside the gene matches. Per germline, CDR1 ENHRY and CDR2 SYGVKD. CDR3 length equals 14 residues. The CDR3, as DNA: TGTGCCGCCACAGGGGACAGGGCAGTCTATGGCTACACCTTC. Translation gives CAATGDRAVYGYTF.

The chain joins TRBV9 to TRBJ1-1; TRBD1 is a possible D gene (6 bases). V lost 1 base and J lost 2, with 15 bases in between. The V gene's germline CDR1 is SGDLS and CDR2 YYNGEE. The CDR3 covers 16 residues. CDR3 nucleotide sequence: TGTGCCAGCAGCGTAACCTCGGCAGGGGCTAACACTGAAGCTTTCTTT. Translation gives CASSVTSAGANTEAFF. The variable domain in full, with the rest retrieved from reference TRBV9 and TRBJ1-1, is DSGVTQTPKHLITATGQRVTLRCSPRSGDLSVYWYQQSLDQGLQFLIQYYNGEERAKGNILERFSAQQFPDLHSELNLSSLELGDSALYFCASSVTSAGANTEAFFGQGTRLTVV.

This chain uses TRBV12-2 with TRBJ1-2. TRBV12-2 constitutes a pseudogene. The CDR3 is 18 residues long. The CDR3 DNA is TGTGCAAGTCGCTTAAAGTTGGTAAGGCTTAAATCGAACTATGGCTACACCTTC. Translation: CASRLKLVRLKSNYGYTF.

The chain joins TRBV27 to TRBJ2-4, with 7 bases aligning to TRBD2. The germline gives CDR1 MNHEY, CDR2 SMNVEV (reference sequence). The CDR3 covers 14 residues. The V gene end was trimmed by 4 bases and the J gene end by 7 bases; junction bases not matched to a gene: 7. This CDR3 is CASSSGGFKNIQYF. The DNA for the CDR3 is TGTGCCAGCAGTTCCGGGGGGTTTAAGAACATTCAGTACTTC.

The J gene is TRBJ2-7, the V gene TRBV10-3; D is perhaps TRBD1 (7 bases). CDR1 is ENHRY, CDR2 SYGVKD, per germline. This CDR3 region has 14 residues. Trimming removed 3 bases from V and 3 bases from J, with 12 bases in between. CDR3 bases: TGTGCCATCAGTGATTTCAGGGGGGACTACGAGCAGTACTTC. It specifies CAISDFRGDYEQYF.

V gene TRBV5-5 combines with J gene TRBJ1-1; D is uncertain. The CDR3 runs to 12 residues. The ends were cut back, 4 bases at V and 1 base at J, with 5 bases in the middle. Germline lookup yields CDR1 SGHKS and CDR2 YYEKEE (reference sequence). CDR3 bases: TGTGCCAGCAGCGTCAGGAACACTGAAGCTTTCTTT. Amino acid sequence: CASSVRNTEAFF.

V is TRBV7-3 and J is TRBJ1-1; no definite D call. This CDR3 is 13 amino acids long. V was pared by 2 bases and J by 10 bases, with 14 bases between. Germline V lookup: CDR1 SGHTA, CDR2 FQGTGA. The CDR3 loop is CASSLEGGRVAFF. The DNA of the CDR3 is TGTGCCAGCAGCTTAGAGGGCGGACGCGTAGCTTTCTTT.

CDR3 DNA: TGTGCCAGTAGTTCCGTAGCTTATGGCTACACCTTC. Translated, it gives CASSSVAYGYTF. The chain has TRBV19 and TRBJ1-2, with D hard to call. V was trimmed by 5 bases and J by 5 bases, leaving 9 bases between them. Germline V gene lookup returns CDR1 LNHDA and CDR2 SQIVND (reference sequence). The CDR3 runs to 12 residues.

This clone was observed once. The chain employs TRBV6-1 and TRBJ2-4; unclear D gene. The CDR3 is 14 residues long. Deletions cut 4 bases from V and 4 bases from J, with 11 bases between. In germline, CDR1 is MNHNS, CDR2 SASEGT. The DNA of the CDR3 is TGTGCCAGCAGTGGGTCCCGCGGAAAAAACATTCAGTACTTC. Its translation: CASSGSRGKNIQYF.

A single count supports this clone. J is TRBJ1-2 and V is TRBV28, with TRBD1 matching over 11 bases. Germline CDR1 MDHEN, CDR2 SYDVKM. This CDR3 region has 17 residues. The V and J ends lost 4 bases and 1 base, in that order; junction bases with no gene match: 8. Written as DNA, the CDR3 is TGTGCCAGCAGTTCGTGGACAGGGGGCGATTTTAACTATGGCTACACCTTC. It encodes CASSSWTGGDFNYGYTF.

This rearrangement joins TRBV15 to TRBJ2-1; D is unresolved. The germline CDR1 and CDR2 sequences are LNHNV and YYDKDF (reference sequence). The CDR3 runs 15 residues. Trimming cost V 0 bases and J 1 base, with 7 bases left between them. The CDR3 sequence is CATSRDVASYNEQFF. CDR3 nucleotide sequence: TGTGCCACCAGCAGAGATGTAGCTTCCTACAATGAGCAGTTCTTC.

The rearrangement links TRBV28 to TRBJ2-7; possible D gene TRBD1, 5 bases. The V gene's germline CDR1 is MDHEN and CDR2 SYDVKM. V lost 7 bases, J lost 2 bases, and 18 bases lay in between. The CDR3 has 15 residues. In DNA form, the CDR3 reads TGTGCCAGCATCCCGTCGAACAGGATTCCCTACGAGCAGTACTTC. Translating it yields CASIPSNRIPYEQYF.

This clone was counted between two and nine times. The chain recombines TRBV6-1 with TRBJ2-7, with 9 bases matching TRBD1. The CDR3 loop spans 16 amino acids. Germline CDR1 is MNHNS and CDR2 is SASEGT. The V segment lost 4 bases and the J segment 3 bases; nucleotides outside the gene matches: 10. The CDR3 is CASSALRDRDLYEQYF. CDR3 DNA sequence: TGTGCCAGCAGTGCCCTCCGGGACAGGGATCTCTACGAGCAGTACTTC.

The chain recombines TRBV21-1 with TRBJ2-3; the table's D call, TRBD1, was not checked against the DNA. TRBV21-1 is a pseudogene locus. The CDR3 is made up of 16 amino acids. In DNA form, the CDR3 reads TGTGCCAGCAGCAAAGAACAGGGACCCCCAACAGATACGCAGTATTTT. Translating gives CASSKEQGPPTDTQYF.

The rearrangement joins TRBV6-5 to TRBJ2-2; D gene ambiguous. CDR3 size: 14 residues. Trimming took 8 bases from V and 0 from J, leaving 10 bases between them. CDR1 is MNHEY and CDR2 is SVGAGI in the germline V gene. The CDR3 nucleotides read TGTGCCAGCCGGTCCTTTGCGAACACCGGGGAGCTGTTTTTT. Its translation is CASRSFANTGELFF.

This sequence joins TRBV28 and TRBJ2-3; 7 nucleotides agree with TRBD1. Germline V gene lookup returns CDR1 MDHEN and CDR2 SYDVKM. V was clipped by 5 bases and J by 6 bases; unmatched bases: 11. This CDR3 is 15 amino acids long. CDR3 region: CASSGTRQGSDTQYF. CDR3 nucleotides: TGTGCCAGCAGTGGAACCCGACAGGGATCGGATACGCAGTATTTT. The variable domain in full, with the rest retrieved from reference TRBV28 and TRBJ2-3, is DVKVTQSSRYLVKRTGEKVFLECVQDMDHENMFWYRQDPGLGLRLIYFSYDVKMKEKGDIPEGYSVSREKKERFSLILESASTNQTSMYLCASSGTRQGSDTQYFGPGTRLTVL.

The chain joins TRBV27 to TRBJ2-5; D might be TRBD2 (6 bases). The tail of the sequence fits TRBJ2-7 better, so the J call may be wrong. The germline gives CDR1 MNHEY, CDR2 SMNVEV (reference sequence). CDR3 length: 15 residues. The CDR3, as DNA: TGTGCCAGCAGTTTTGGGCGGGGCTCTACCTACGAGCAGTACTTC. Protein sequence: CASSFGRGSTYEQYF.

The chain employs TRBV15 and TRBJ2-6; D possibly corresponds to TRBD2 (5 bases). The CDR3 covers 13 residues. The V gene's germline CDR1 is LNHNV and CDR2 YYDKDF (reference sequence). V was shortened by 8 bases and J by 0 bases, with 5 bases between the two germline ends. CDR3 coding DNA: TGTGCCACCCGGGACTCTGGGGCCAACGTCCTGACTTTC. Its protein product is CATRDSGANVLTF.

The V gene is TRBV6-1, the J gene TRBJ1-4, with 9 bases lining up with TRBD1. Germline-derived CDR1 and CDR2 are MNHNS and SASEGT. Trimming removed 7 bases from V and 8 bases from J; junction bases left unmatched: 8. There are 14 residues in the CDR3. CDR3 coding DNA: TGTGCCAGCACTACAGGGGGCCCCCGCGAAAAACTGTTTTTT. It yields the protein CASTTGGPREKLFF.

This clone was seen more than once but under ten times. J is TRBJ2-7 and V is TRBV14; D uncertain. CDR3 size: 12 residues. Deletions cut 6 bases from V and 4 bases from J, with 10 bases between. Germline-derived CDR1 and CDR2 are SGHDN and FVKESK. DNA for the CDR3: TGTGCCAGCAGTCGCCTTTATTACGAGCAGTACTTC. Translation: CASSRLYYEQYF. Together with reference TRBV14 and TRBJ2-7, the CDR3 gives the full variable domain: EAGVTQFPSHSVIEKGQTVTLRCDPISGHDNLYWYRRVMGKEIKFLLHFVKESKQDESGMPNNRFLAERTGGTYSTLKVQPAELEDSGVYFCASSRLYYEQYFGPGTRLTVT.

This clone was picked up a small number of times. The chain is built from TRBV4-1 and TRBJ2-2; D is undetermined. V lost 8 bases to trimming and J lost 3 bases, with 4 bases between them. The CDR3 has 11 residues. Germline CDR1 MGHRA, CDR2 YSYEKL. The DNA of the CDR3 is TGCGCCAGCGGAGACACCGGGGAGCTGTTTTTT. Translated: CASGDTGELFF.

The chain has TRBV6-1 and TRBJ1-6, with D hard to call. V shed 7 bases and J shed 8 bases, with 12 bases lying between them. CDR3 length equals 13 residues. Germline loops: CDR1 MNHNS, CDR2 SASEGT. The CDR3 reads CASKEPDYSPLHF. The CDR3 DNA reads TGTGCCAGCAAAGAACCTGATTATTCACCCCTCCACTTT.

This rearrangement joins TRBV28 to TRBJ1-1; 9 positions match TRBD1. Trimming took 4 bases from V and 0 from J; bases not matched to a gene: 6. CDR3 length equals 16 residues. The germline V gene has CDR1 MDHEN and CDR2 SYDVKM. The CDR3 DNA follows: TGTGCCAGCAGTTCACCCGGGACAGGGATGAACACTGAAGCTTTCTTT. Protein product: CASSSPGTGMNTEAFF. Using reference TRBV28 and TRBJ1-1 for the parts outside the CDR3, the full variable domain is DVKVTQSSRYLVKRTGEKVFLECVQDMDHENMFWYRQDPGLGLRLIYFSYDVKMKEKGDIPEGYSVSREKKERFSLILESASTNQTSMYLCASSSPGTGMNTEAFFGQGTRLTVV.

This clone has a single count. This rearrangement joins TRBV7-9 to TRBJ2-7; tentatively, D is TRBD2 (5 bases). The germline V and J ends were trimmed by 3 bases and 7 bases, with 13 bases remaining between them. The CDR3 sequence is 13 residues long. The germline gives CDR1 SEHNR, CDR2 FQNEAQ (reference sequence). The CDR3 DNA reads TGTGCCAGCAGCTTCGAGAACTCGGGAGAGCAGTACTTC. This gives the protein CASSFENSGEQYF.

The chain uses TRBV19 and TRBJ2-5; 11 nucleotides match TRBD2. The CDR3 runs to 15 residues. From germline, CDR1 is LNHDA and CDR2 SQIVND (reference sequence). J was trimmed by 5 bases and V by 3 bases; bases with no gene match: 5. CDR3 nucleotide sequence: TGTGCCAGTAGTATGTTACTAGCGGGGGACGAGACCCAGTACTTC. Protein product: CASSMLLAGDETQYF.

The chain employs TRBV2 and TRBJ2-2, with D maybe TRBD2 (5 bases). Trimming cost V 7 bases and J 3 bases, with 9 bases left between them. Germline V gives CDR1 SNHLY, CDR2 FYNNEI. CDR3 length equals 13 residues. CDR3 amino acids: CASKRGHTGELFF. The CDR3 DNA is TGTGCCAGCAAGAGAGGGCACACCGGGGAGCTGTTTTTT.

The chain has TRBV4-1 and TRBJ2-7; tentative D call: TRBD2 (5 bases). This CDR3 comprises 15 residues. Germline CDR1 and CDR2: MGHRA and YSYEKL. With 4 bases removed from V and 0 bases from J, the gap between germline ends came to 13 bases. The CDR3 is CASSLGVASSYEQYF. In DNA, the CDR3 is TGCGCCAGCAGCCTGGGAGTCGCTAGCTCCTACGAGCAGTACTTC.

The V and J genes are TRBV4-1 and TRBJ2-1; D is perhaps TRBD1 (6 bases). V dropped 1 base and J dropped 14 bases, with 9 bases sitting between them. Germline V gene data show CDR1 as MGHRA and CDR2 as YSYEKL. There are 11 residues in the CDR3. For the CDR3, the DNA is TGCGCCAGCAGCCAAGGACAGGCCAAGTTCTTC. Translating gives CASSQGQAKFF.

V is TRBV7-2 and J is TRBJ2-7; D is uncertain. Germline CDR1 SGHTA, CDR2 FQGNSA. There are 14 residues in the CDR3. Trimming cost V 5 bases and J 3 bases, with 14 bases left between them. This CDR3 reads CASSPGRPLYEQYF. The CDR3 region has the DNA TGTGCCAGCAGCCCGGGCCGCCCCCTCTACGAGCAGTACTTC.

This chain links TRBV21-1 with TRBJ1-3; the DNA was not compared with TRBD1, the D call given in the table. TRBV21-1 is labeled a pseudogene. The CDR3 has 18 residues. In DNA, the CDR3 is TGTGCCAGCAGCAAATCGACACGGACAGGCGGCCCCTGGAACACCATATATTTT. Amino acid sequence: CASSKSTRTGGPWNTIYF.

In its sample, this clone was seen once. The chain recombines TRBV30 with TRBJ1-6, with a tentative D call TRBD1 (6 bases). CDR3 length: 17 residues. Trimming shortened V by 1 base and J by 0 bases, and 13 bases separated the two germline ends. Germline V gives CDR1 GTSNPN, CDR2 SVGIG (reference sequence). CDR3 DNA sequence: TGTGCCTGGAGTGGAGGACAGTCAGCCTCCTATAATTCACCCCTCCACTTT. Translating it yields CAWSGGQSASYNSPLHF.

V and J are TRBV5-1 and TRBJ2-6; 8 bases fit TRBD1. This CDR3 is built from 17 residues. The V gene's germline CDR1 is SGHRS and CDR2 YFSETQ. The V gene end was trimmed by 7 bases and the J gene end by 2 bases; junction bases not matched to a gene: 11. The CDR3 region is CASVKDAQGAGANVLTF. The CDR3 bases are TGCGCCAGCGTCAAGGACGCACAGGGGGCTGGGGCCAACGTCCTGACTTTC.